These 32 T cell receptor beta chains originate from one sample sequenced in a study of neurological immune-mediated disorders. TCRdb processed the 5' RACE reads anew with MiXCR; each CDR3 protein has one entry. The sample lists some 37,000 distinct CDR3 sequences; 4% to 5.5% were seen once. Source material: CD4+ T cells from blood. The origin of the receptors is a man aged 18 to 35 in good health.

At least ten counts were recorded for this clonotype. The chain joins TRBV20-1 to TRBJ2-7, with D tentatively TRBD1 (6 bases). The CDR3 extends over 11 amino acids. V lost 8 bases and J lost 3, with 11 bases in between. The germline gives CDR1 DFQATT, CDR2 SNEGSKA (reference sequence). The CDR3 sequence: CSIDRFYEQYF. The CDR3 nucleotides read TGCAGTATTGACAGGTTCTACGAGCAGTACTTC.

This clonotype was seen at least ten times. CDR3 DNA: TGCAGCGTTGATGAGAATATGAACACTGAAGCTTTCTTT. Protein sequence: CSVDENMNTEAFF. The rearrangement joins TRBV29-1 to TRBJ1-1; D remains unclear. Trimming shortened V by 3 bases and J by 0 bases, and 8 bases separated the two germline ends. This CDR3 region has 13 residues. Germline CDR1 is SQVTM and CDR2 is ANQGSEA.

Many counts were recorded for this clonotype. V and J are TRBV12-3 or TRBV12-4 and TRBJ1-2; 7 bases are shared with TRBD1. The CDR3 contains 13 residues. J gave up 3 bases and V 8 bases, and 6 bases lay outside the gene matches. For the CDR3, the DNA is TGTGCCAGCCTAAGCGGGACAGACTATGGCTACACCTTC. Amino acids: CASLSGTDYGYTF.

This clonotype came up many times. This chain links TRBV5-1 with TRBJ1-1, with D unresolved. V was trimmed by 2 bases and J by 0 bases, leaving 8 bases between them. CDR1 and CDR2 from the germline V gene are SGHRS and YFSETQ. This CDR3 is 14 amino acids long. This CDR3 is CASSFGGMNTEAFF. CDR3 coding DNA: TGCGCCAGCAGCTTCGGAGGCATGAACACTGAAGCTTTCTTT.

This clonotype occurred many times. The V gene is TRBV6-5, the J gene TRBJ1-1; the match to TRBD1 covers 7 bases. The CDR3 covers 15 residues. The V gene's germline CDR1 is MNHEY and CDR2 SVGAGI. Trimming removed 6 bases from V and 1 base from J; junction bases left unmatched: 8. CDR3 region: CASSVLRGRNTEAFF. CDR3 coding DNA: TGTGCCAGCAGCGTACTCAGGGGGAGGAACACTGAAGCTTTCTTT.

This clonotype occurred many times. The CDR3: CASSTEWAGSGTQYF. The CDR3 DNA reads TGCGCCAGCAGCACCGAGTGGGCAGGGTCGGGGACCCAGTACTTC. V gene TRBV5-1 combines with J gene TRBJ2-5; a weak D match, TRBD1 (5 bases). The CDR3 loop spans 15 amino acids. The V end lost 4 bases, the J end lost 7 bases, and 20 bases lay between the germline ends. Germline V CDR1 and CDR2: SGHRS, YFSETQ.

This clonotype was observed many times. The chain is built from TRBV20-1 and TRBJ2-7; tentatively, D is TRBD2 (6 bases). V was shortened by 5 bases and J by 1 base, with 21 bases between the two germline ends. The germline V gene has CDR1 DFQATT and CDR2 SNEGSKA (reference sequence). The CDR3 is 16 amino acids. CDR3: CSAPVIRPRGSYEQYF. In nucleotides, the CDR3 is TGCAGTGCTCCGGTCATTAGGCCCCGGGGGTCCTACGAGCAGTACTTC.

Relative to its sample, this clonotype is medium-sized. The chain is built from TRBV3-1 and TRBJ1-1, with D possibly being TRBD1 (5 bases). CDR1 LGHDT and CDR2 YNNKEL come from the germline V gene (reference sequence). This CDR3 is built from 12 residues. V dropped 4 bases and J dropped 4 bases, with 7 bases sitting between them. This CDR3 reads CASSLRGTEAFF. The CDR3, as DNA: TGTGCCAGCAGCCTGAGGGGCACTGAAGCTTTCTTT.

This clonotype occurred many times. The genes are TRBV20-1 and TRBJ2-3, with D tentatively TRBD1 (5 bases). Trimming pared 6 bases from V and 2 bases from J, leaving 15 bases between. Germline-derived CDR1 and CDR2 are DFQATT and SNEGSKA (reference sequence). This CDR3 is built from 14 residues. CDR3 coding DNA: TGCAGTGCCGAAAACCAGGGTTTCACAGATACGCAGTATTTT. This encodes CSAENQGFTDTQYF.

This clonotype was found many times. A read error may account for a junction end that differs from germline. The chain couples TRBV18 to TRBJ1-1; weak D call: TRBD1 (5 bases). CDR1 KGHSH and CDR2 LQKENI come from the germline V gene. This CDR3 comprises 13 residues. In DNA, the CDR3 is TGTGTCAGCTCACCGGGGGGGAACACTGAAGCTTTCTTT. This translates into CVSSPGGNTEAFF.

This clonotype was counted ten times or more. This chain connects TRBV5-1 to TRBJ2-2, with a weak D call TRBD1 (5 bases). CDR1 is SGHRS, CDR2 YFSETQ, per germline. Trimming left V 0 bases short and J 6 bases short, with 30 bases between. The CDR3 loop spans 21 amino acids. The CDR3 DNA sequence: TGCGCCAGCAGCTTGGTTCTGACTTCACCAGGGATCACGGGCGGATCCGGGGAGCTGTTTTTT. This translates into CASSLVLTSPGITGGSGELFF. Filled out from reference TRBV5-1 and TRBJ2-2, the complete variable domain reads KAGVTQTPRYLIKTRGQQVTLSCSPISGHRSVSWYQQTPGQGLQFLFEYFSETQRNKGNFPGRFSGRQFSNSRSEMNVSTLELGDSALYLCASSLVLTSPGITGGSGELFFGEGSRLTVL.

The chain joins TRBV5-1 to TRBJ2-7, with a possible D match to TRBD1 (5 bases). This CDR3 contains 15 residues. Deletions cut 2 bases from V and 1 base from J, with 13 bases between. CDR1 and CDR2 (germline): SGHRS, YFSETQ. The CDR3 loop is CASSLAPRQSYEQYF. In nucleotides, the CDR3 is TGCGCCAGCAGCTTAGCACCGAGACAGTCCTACGAGCAGTACTTC. The complete variable domain, with remaining parts taken from reference TRBV5-1 and TRBJ2-7, reads KAGVTQTPRYLIKTRGQQVTLSCSPISGHRSVSWYQQTPGQGLQFLFEYFSETQRNKGNFPGRFSGRQFSNSRSEMNVSTLELGDSALYLCASSLAPRQSYEQYFGPGTRLTVT.

This clonotype was counted many times. The rearrangement joins TRBV20-1 to TRBJ1-2; possibly TRBD1 for D (5 bases). Germline V CDR1 and CDR2: DFQATT, SNEGSKA (reference sequence). Trimming stripped 2 bases from V and 7 bases from J, with 14 bases between. The length of the CDR3 is 13 residues. CDR3 protein: CSARSQRGTGYTF. CDR3 nucleotide sequence: TGCAGTGCTAGATCCCAACGGGGCACTGGCTACACCTTC.

The table lists this clonotype with many counts. DNA for the CDR3: TGTGCCAGCAGAAAAGCAGGGGGAAACTATGGCTACACCTTC. Protein product: CASRKAGGNYGYTF. The V and J genes are TRBV6-6 and TRBJ1-2, with 7 bases aligning to TRBD1. The germline gives CDR1 MNHNY, CDR2 SVGAGI (reference sequence). The CDR3 runs to 14 residues. The V and J ends lost 6 bases and 2 bases, in that order; junction bases with no gene match: 6.

The V call is TRBV6-5, the J call TRBJ1-1, with D possibly matching TRBD1 (5 bases). The CDR3 sequence is 14 residues long. Germline values: CDR1 MNHEY, CDR2 SVGAGI. Trimming pared 5 bases from V and 8 bases from J, leaving 18 bases between. Here the CDR3 reads CASSPIRDPEEAFF. The CDR3 nucleotides are TGTGCCAGCAGTCCGATCCGGGACCCTGAAGAAGCTTTCTTT.

This clonotype was seen repeatedly, ten times or more. The V and J genes are TRBV6-2 or TRBV6-3 and TRBJ2-1, with a weak D call TRBD2 (5 bases). The length of the CDR3 is 14 residues. Trimming removed 2 bases from V and 10 bases from J, with 15 bases in between. Germline CDR1 and CDR2: MNHEY and SVGEGT. The CDR3 DNA is TGTGCCAGCAGTTACGGGCTCGTCTCGGGAGAGCAGTTCTTC. Translating it yields CASSYGLVSGEQFF.

This clonotype has ten or more counts. The V call is TRBV27, the J call TRBJ2-1; 10 bases match TRBD2. After removal of 1 base from V and 7 bases from J, the junction contained 4 bases not matched to a gene. The CDR3 contains 15 residues. Per germline, CDR1 MNHEY and CDR2 SMNVEV (reference sequence). CDR3 sequence (DNA): TGTGCCAGCAGTTTATTGAGCGGGGGGGGGAATGAGCAGTTCTTC. It is translated as CASSLLSGGGNEQFF.

This clonotype occurred a few times. This chain links TRBV18 with TRBJ2-3; 10 bases agree with TRBD2. This CDR3 has 17 amino acids. V shed 0 bases and J 1 base; nucleotides not matched to a gene: 4. The germline V gene encodes CDR1 KGHSH and CDR2 LQKENI. CDR3 sequence (DNA): TGTGCCAGCTCACCACCGGGGCTAGCGGGGGGCACAGATACGCAGTATTTT. Translation: CASSPPGLAGGTDTQYF. The entire variable domain, with the rest obtained from reference TRBV18 and TRBJ2-3, is as follows: NAGVMQNPRHLVRRRGQEARLRCSPMKGHSHVYWYRQLPEEGLKFMVYLQKENIIDESGMPKERFSAEFPKEGPSILRIQQVVRGDSAAYFCASSPPGLAGGTDTQYFGPGTRLTVL.

This clonotype was detected many times. The chain joins TRBV12-3 or TRBV12-4 to TRBJ1-2; weak D call: TRBD1 (6 bases). The V end was cut by 5 bases, the J end by 8 bases, with 12 bases between. This CDR3 contains 12 residues. The CDR3 region has the DNA TGTGCCAGCAGTCCGGGACATCAAGGCTACACCTTC. Translation gives CASSPGHQGYTF.

This chain connects TRBV10-3 to TRBJ2-3; 9 positions agree with TRBD2. Trimming cost V 6 bases and J 2 bases; bases outside gene matches: 12. CDR3 length: 17 amino acids. CDR1 and CDR2 (germline): ENHRY, SYGVKD. The CDR3 sequence: CAISDPGTSRFTDTQYF. Written as DNA, the CDR3 is TGTGCCATCAGCGACCCCGGGACTAGCCGTTTCACAGATACGCAGTATTTT.

This clonotype was seen at least ten times. The chain employs TRBV6-5 and TRBJ2-3, with TRBD2 identical over 8 bases. Trimming removed 6 bases from V and 5 bases from J; junction bases left unmatched: 13. The germline V gene has CDR1 MNHEY and CDR2 SVGAGI. The CDR3 is made up of 16 amino acids. CDR3 protein: CASSPQVAGGVDTQYF. The CDR3 DNA reads TGTGCCAGCAGCCCTCAAGTTGCGGGGGGCGTAGATACGCAGTATTTT.

This clonotype showed up many times. The DNA for the CDR3 is TGCAGCGTTGAAGCCGGACAGTACCGCACAGATACGCAGTATTTT. Encoded protein: CSVEAGQYRTDTQYF. This rearrangement joins TRBV29-1 to TRBJ2-3; a possible D gene is TRBD1 (6 bases). Germline-derived CDR1 and CDR2 are SQVTM and ANQGSEA. Trimming took 1 base from V and 1 from J, leaving 12 bases between them. The CDR3 totals 15 residues.

This clonotype was found many times. This chain connects TRBV7-3 to TRBJ1-1, with a tentative D call TRBD1 (6 bases). The CDR3 totals 13 residues. In germline, CDR1 is SGHTA, CDR2 FQGTGA. The V end lost 6 bases, the J end lost 4 bases, and 12 bases lay between the germline ends. CDR3 sequence: CASSQGWSTEAFF. CDR3 bases: TGTGCCAGCAGTCAGGGGTGGAGCACTGAAGCTTTCTTT. Variable domain in full (rest from reference TRBV7-3 and TRBJ1-1): GAGVSQTPSNKVTEKGKYVELRCDPISGHTALYWYRQSLGQGPEFLIYFQGTGAADDSGLPNDRFFAVRPEGSVSTLKIQRTERGDSAVYLCASSQGWSTEAFFGQGTRLTVV.

This clonotype was seen at least ten times. The V and J genes are TRBV10-3 and TRBJ2-3; 7 positions match TRBD2. The CDR3 runs 16 residues. Trimming at V came to 4 bases and at J to 2 bases, leaving 9 bases not matched to a gene. Germline V gene data show CDR1 as ENHRY and CDR2 as SYGVKD. CDR3 DNA sequence: TGTGCCATCAGTGGTCCCGGGACTACTGACACAGATACGCAGTATTTT. The encoded protein is CAISGPGTTDTDTQYF.

For this clonotype: A clone one base away is much larger, so this may be a read error. This chain uses TRBV5-1 with TRBJ2-5, with 9 nucleotides matching TRBD1. Germline CDR1 and CDR2: SGHRS and YFSETQ. The CDR3 totals 14 residues. CDR3 DNA: TGCGCCAGCAGCTCGGGACAGGGCCAAGAGACCCACTACTTC. It is translated as CASSSGQGQETHYF.

This clonotype was recorded many times. The chain employs TRBV5-1 and TRBJ1-6; D is ambiguous. Germline values: CDR1 SGHRS, CDR2 YFSETQ. This CDR3 spans 17 amino acids. Trimming stripped 4 bases from V and 3 bases from J, with 17 bases between. For the CDR3, the DNA is TGCGCCAGCAGCCCACGGGGTGGTGGATTCTATAATTCACCCCTCCACTTT. Amino acids: CASSPRGGGFYNSPLHF. The complete variable domain, with remaining parts taken from reference TRBV5-1 and TRBJ1-6, reads KAGVTQTPRYLIKTRGQQVTLSCSPISGHRSVSWYQQTPGQGLQFLFEYFSETQRNKGNFPGRFSGRQFSNSRSEMNVSTLELGDSALYLCASSPRGGGFYNSPLHFGNGTRLTVT.

This clonotype turned up a few times. The chain joins TRBV18 to TRBJ2-3; D may be TRBD2 (6 bases). V was shortened by 8 bases and J by 2 bases, with 17 bases between the two germline ends. CDR3 length: 15 residues. Germline CDR1 KGHSH, CDR2 LQKENI. CDR3 coding DNA: TGTGCCAGCACTAGGGACTCTTCGCCCACAGATACGCAGTATTTT. Amino acid sequence: CASTRDSSPTDTQYF.

In its sample, this clonotype was seen many times. The gene calls are TRBV7-2 and TRBJ2-7; TRBD1 aligns across 7 bases. Trimming removed 4 bases from V and 6 bases from J; junction bases left unmatched: 3. Germline assignment: CDR1 SGHTA and CDR2 FQGNSA. The length of the CDR3 is 12 residues. The CDR3 bases are TGTGCCAGCAGCTCTCGGACAGGCGAGCAGTACTTC. Translating gives CASSSRTGEQYF.

This clonotype was picked up many times. The CDR3 loop reads CSAHPGTGSQETQYF. Written as DNA, the CDR3 is TGCAGTGCCCACCCCGGGACAGGTTCCCAAGAGACCCAGTACTTC. The chain is built from TRBV20-1 and TRBJ2-5; 8 bases match TRBD1. Per the germline V gene, CDR1 is DFQATT and CDR2 is SNEGSKA (reference sequence). This CDR3 is built from 15 residues. The junction had 10 bases not matched to a gene; V was cut back by 6 bases and J by 1 base.

This clonotype was counted many times. The rearrangement links TRBV29-1 to TRBJ1-6; D unclear. The germline gives CDR1 SQVTM, CDR2 ANQGSEA. Trimming shortened V by 4 bases and J by 10 bases, and 14 bases separated the two germline ends. The CDR3 runs to 13 residues. Here the CDR3 DNA reads TGCAGCGTTGGGGTGGAGGGAGGGTCACCCCTCCACTTT. Translation: CSVGVEGGSPLHF.

At least ten counts were recorded for this clonotype. V and J are TRBV6-5 and TRBJ2-7; D remains unclear. V was cut by 0 bases and J by 0 bases, with 9 bases left in between. CDR3 size: 15 residues. Germline values: CDR1 MNHEY, CDR2 SVGAGI. DNA for the CDR3: TGTGCCAGCAGTTACTCCCAGACCCTCTCCTACGAGCAGTACTTC. It codes for CASSYSQTLSYEQYF.

This clonotype occurred many times. V gene TRBV7-2 combines with J gene TRBJ1-1; no firm D call. Deletions cut 6 bases from V and 4 bases from J, with 12 bases between. The CDR3 consists of 13 residues. Germline lookup yields CDR1 SGHTA and CDR2 FQGNSA. The CDR3 DNA reads as TGTGCCAGCAGTCGGAACCCGGGCACTGAAGCTTTCTTT. Translated: CASSRNPGTEAFF.